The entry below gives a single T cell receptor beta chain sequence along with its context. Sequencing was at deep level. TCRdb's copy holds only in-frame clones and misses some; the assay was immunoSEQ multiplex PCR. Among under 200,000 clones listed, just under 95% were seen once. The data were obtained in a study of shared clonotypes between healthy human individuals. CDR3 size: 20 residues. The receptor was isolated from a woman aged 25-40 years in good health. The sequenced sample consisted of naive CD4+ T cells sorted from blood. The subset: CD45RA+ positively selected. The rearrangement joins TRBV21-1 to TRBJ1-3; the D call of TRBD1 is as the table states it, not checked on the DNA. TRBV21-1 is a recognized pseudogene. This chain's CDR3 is CASSKGYGEDRWVSGNTIYF. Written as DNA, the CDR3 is TGTGCCAGCAGCAAAGGTTATGGTGAGGACAGGTGGGTCTCTGGAAACACCATATATTTT.